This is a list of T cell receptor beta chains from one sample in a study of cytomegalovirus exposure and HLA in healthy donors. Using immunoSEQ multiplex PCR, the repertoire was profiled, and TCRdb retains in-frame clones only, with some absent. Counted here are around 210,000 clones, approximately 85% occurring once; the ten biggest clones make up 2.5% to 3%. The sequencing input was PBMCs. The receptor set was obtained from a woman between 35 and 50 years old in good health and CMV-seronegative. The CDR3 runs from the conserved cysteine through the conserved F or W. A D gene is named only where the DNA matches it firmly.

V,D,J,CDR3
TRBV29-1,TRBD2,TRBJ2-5,CSGVWPSGPQETQYF
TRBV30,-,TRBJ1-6,CAWSVGRGFTGSPLHF
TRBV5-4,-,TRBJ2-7,CASSSVQIGVVGYEQYF
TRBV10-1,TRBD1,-,CASSDGTGGPYEQYF
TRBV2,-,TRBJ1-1,CASRGTRQEVGAFF
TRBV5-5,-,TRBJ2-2,CASSFGPGEDTGELFF
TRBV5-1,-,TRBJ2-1,CASKTLAGRSYNEQFF
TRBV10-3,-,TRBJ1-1,CAIRVALESTEAFF
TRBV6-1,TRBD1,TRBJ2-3,CASSATGTGADTQYF
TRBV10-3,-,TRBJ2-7,CAISEGGPPNEQYF
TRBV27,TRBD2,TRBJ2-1,CASRLRRSGEGYNEQFF
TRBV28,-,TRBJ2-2,CASRLQVTGELFF
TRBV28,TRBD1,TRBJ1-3,CASSSGQGVSGNTIYF
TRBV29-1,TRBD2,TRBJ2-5,CSVDLSGRGDETQYF
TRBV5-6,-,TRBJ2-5,CASSFEGRGQYF
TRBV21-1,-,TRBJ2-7,CASSGGSVPEQYF
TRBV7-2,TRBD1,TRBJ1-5,CASSLATGVMSNQPQHF
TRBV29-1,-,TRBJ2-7,CSAIEWTGEQYF
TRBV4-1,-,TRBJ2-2,CASRWGRNTGELFF
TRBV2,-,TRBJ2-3,CASSVGWGGATDTQYF
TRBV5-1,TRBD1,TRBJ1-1,CASSSPDRGGTEAFF
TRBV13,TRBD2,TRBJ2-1,CASSLGFGGGSPYNEQFF
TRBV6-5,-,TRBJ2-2,CASSQGPSGGELFF
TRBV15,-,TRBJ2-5,CATSRPSGGPLQETQYF
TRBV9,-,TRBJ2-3,CASSVWAMSYADTQYF
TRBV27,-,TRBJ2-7,CASSLGLNYEQYF
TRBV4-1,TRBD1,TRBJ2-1,CASSQVLRDRGSLQFF